The present T cell receptor beta chain was sequenced within a study of blood T cell repertoires in COVID-19. For the study at large: Samples representing acute and convalescent COVID-19 were sourced from the United States, Italy and Spain.

Seattle patient enrollment occurred during active infection, with longitudinal follow-up thereafter. V lost 4 bases and J lost 4; bases outside the gene matches: 6. The CDR3 has 14 amino acids. The germline gives CDR1 SGHRS, CDR2 YFSETQ. In this sample, this clone turned up once. Original analysis: Nucleated cell number was recorded as an estimate derived from reference gene primer amplification. Profiled with immunoSEQ multiplex PCR; TCRdb holds only in-frame clones, not every one. That table supplies the V and J calls and clone size; D and trimming were determined from the DNA. Here the sample spans some 76,000 clones, over 80% being singletons.

The sequencing input was peripheral blood. This chain uses TRBV5-1 with TRBJ1-2; TRBD1 agrees at 8 bases. The sequence derives from a man aged 50 to 59 with COVID-19, enrolled during active disease. The CDR3 is CASSLPGTGYGYTF. The CDR3 region has the DNA TGCGCCAGCAGCCTACCCGGGACAGGCTATGGCTACACCTTC. The entire variable domain, with the rest obtained from reference TRBV5-1 and TRBJ1-2, is as follows: KAGVTQTPRYLIKTRGQQVTLSCSPISGHRSVSWYQQTPGQGLQFLFEYFSETQRNKGNFPGRFSGRQFSNSRSEMNVSTLELGDSALYLCASSLPGTGYGYTFGSGTRLTVV.